This entry describes one TCR beta chain. Antigen unknown. The TCRbeta library incorporated unique molecular identifiers. TCRdb ran MiXCR on the PCR reads and lists one entry per CDR3 protein. The sample records under 400,000 distinct CDR3 sequences, 23% being singletons. This sample was included in a study of T-cell reconstitution after alpha-beta-depleted transplantation in children. The CDR3 contains 15 residues. The germline V gene has CDR1 SGHNT and CDR2 YENEEA. V was pared by 3 bases and J by 0 bases, with 9 bases between. The study, taken as a whole, reports: Alpha-beta T cells about two months after transplant reportedly derived from several hundred expanded graft clones. It was newly produced T cells that mostly accounted for T-cell counts and diversity one year after transplant.

The V and J genes are TRBV11-3 and TRBJ2-1; D is unresolved. Source: PBMCs, mostly from graft donor cells, taken 180 days after TCRalphabeta/CD19-depleted stem cell transplant. This clonotype was sampled from a male patient aged 5 to 17 who had a stem cell transplant for acute lymphoblastic leukemia, so the T cells may come from the graft donor. The CDR3: CASSFQLNSYNEQFF. CDR3 coding DNA: TGTGCCAGCAGCTTCCAACTAAACTCCTACAATGAGCAGTTCTTC.